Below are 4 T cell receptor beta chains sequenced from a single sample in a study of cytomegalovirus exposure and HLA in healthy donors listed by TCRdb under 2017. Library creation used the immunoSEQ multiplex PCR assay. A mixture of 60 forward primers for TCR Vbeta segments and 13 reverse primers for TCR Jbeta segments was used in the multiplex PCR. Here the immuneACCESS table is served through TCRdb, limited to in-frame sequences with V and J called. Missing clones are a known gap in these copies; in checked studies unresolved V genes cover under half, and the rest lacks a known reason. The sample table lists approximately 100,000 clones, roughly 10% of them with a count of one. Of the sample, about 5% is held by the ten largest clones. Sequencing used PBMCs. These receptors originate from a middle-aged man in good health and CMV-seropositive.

CDR3 nucleotide sequence: TGTGCCAGCAGTAGGGGTTTAGCCAAAAACATTCAGTACTTC. Translating it yields CASSRGLAKNIQYF. This chain joins TRBV6-5 and TRBJ2-4; perhaps TRBD1 as D (5 bases). The CDR3 covers 14 residues. The germline CDR1 and CDR2 sequences are MNHEY and SVGAGI. The V end was cut by 5 bases, the J end by 0 bases, with 8 bases between.

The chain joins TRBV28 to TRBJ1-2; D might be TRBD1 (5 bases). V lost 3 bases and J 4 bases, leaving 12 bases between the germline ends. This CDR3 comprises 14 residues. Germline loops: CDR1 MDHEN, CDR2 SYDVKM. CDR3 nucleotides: TGTGCCAGCAGTTTGGAGGGGACGGTCTATGGCTACACCTTC. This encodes CASSLEGTVYGYTF.

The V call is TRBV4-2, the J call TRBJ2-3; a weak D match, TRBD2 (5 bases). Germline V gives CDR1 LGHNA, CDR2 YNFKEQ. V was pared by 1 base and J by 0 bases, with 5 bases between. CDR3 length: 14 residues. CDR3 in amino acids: CASSQGLSTDTQYF. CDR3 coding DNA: TGTGCCAGCAGCCAAGGACTAAGCACAGATACGCAGTATTTT.

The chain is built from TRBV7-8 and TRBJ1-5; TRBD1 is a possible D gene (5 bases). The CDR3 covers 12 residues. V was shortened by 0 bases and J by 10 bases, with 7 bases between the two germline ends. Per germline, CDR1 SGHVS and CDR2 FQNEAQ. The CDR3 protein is CASSLAGLPQHF. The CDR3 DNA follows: TGTGCCAGCAGCTTAGCGGGACTTCCCCAGCATTTT.